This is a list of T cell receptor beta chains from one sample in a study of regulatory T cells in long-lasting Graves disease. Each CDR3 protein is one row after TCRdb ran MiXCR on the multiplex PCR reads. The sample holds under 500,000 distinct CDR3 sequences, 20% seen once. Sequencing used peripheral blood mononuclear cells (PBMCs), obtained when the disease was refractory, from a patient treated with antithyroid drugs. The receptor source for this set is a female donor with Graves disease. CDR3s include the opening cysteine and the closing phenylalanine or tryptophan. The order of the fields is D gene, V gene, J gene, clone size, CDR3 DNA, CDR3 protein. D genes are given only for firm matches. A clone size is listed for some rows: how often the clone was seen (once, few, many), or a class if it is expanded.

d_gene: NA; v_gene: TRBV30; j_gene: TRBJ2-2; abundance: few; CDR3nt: TGTGCCTGGAGAGGGAGTCTTGCCGGGGAGCTGTTTTTT; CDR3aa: CAWRGSLAGELFF
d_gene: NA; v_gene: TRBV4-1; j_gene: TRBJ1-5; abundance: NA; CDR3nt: TGCGCCAGCAGCCAAGTGCGGACTAGCAATCAGCCCCAGCATTTT; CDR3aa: CASSQVRTSNQPQHF
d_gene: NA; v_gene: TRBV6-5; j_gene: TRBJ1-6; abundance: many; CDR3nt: TGTGCCAGCAGTTACGGAGGTCGGGGGGATTCACCCCTCCACTTT; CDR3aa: CASSYGGRGDSPLHF
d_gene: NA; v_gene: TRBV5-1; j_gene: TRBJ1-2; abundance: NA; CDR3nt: TGCGCCAGCAGCCGAGGAACAACTAACTATGGCTACACCTTC; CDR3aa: CASSRGTTNYGYTF
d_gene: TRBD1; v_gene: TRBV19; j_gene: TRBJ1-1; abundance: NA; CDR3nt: TGTGCCAGTAGGGCCCAGGGGGGAAACACTGAAGCTTTCTTT; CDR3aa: CASRAQGGNTEAFF
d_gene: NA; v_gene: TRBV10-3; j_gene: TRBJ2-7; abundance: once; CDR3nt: TGTGACATCAGTGACCCACAGGGAAAGCTTTACGAGCAGTACTTC; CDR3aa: CDISDPQGKLYEQYF
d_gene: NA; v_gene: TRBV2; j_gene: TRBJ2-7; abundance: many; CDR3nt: TGTGCCAGCACCCTAAGGTACGAGCAGTACTTC; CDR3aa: CASTLRYEQYF
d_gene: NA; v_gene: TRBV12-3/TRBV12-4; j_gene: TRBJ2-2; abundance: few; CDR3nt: TGTGCCAGCAGTTTAGCGTCGGGGCTCGGGGAGCTGTTTTTT; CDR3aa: CASSLASGLGELFF
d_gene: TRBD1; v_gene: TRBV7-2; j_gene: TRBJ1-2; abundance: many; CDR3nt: TGTGCCAGCAGCTTAGAGGCAGGGGGAGGCTACACCTTC; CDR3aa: CASSLEAGGGYTF
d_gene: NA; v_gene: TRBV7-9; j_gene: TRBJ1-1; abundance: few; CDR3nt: TGTGCCAGCAGCCCCGGGACAAAGTCAGGAGCTTTCTTT; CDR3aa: CASSPGTKSGAFF
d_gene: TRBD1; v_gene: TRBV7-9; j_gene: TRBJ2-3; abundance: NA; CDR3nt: TGTGCCAGCAGCTTAGACGGACAGGGGGCAGATACGCAGTATTTT; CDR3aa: CASSLDGQGADTQYF
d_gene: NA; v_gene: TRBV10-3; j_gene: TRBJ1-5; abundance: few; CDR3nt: TGTGCCATCAGTGAGTCGGGGGACAAGTTTCAGCCCCAGCATTTT; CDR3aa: CAISESGDKFQPQHF
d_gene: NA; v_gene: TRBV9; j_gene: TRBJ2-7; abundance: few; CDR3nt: TGTGCCAGCAGCGTAGTGGCCGGCGAGCAGTACTTC; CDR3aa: CASSVVAGEQYF
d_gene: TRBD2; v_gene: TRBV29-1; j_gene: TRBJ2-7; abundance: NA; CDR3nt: TGCAGCGTTGAAGGGGGTGGCGGGAGTTACGAGCAGTACTTC; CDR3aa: CSVEGGGGSYEQYF
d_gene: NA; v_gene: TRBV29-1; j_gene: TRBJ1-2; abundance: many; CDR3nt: TGCAGCGTTGAAGACTCAACTAGCTATGGCTACACCTTC; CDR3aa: CSVEDSTSYGYTF
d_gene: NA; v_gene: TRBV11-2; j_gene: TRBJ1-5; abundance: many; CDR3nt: TGTGCCAGCAGCTCAGGGGCAGGGCAGCCCCAGCATTTT; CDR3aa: CASSSGAGQPQHF
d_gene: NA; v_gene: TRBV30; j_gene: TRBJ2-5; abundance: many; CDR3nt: TGTGCCTGGAGTAGGTTGGAGACCCAGTACTTC; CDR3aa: CAWSRLETQYF
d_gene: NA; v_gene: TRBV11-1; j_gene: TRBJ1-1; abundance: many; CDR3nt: TGTGCCAGCAGCCCCCGGGCAGGGCTTGGCACTGAAGCTTTCTTT; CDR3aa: CASSPRAGLGTEAFF
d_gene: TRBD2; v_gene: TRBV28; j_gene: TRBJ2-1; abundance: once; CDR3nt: TGTGCCAGCAGTTTCCCTAGACTAGCGGGAGGAGTGGACCTCGACAATGAGCAGTTCTTC; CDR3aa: CASSFPRLAGGVDLDNEQFF
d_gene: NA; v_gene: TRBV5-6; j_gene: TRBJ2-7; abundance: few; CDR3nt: TGTGCCAGCAGTATAATCCACTACGAGCAGTACTTC; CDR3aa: CASSIIHYEQYF
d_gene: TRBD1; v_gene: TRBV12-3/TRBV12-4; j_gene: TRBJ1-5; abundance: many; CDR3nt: TGTGCCAGCAGCCGCGGACAGGGCTGGCAGCCCCAGCATTTT; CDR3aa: CASSRGQGWQPQHF
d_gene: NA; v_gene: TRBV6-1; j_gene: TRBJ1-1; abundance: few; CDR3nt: TGTGCCAGCGGGAGCGGGTTAGGGGCGATCACTGAAGCTTTCTTT; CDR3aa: CASGSGLGAITEAFF
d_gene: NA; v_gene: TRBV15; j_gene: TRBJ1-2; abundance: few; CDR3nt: TGTGCCACCAGCAGGGTCTGGACCCAGACAAACTATGGCTACACCTTC; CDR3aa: CATSRVWTQTNYGYTF
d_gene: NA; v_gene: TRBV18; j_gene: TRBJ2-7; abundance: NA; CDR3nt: TGTGCCAGCTCCCAACAGATCGAGCAGTACTTC; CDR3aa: CASSQQIEQYF
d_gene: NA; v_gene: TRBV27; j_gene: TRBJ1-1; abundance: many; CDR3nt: TGTGCCAGTCTGGTGGGCACTGAAGCTTTCTTT; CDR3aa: CASLVGTEAFF
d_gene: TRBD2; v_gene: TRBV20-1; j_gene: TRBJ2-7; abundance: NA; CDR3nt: TGCAGTGCTACGACTAGCGGGAGTTACTACGAGCAGTACTTC; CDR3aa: CSATTSGSYYEQYF
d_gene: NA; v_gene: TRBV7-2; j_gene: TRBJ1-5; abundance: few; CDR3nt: TGTGCCAGCAGCTTAGATCCCGGGAATCAGCCCCAGCATTTT; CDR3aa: CASSLDPGNQPQHF
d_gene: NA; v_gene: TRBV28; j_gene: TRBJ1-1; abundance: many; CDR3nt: TGTGCCAGCAGTCCACCCGGGACGGGCAACACTGAAGCTTTCTTT; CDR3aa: CASSPPGTGNTEAFF
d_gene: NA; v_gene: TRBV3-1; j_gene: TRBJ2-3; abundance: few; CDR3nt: TGTGCCAGCAGCCATGGGACTGATGTCAGAGATACGCAGTATTTT; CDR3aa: CASSHGTDVRDTQYF
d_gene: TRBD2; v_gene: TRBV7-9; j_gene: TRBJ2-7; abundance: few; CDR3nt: TGTGCCAGCAGCTCCCCCCGAAGCGGGAGTTACGAGCAGTACTTC; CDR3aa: CASSSPRSGSYEQYF
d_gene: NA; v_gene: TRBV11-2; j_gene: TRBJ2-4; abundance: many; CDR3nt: TGTGCCAGCAGCCGATACTCCCCCGGGGACATTCAGTACTTC; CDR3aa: CASSRYSPGDIQYF
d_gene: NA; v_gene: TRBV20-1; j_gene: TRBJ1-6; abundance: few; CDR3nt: TGCAGTGCTACGGGGCCCCTCAAGGCCCTCCACTTT; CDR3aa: CSATGPLKALHF
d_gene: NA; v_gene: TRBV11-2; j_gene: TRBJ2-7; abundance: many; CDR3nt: TGTGCCAGCAGCTCCGGAGGGGTCTTTCAGCAGTACTTC; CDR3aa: CASSSGGVFQQYF
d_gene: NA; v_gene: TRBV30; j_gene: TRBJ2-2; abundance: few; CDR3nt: TGTGCCTGGAGTGACCCCGGGGAGCTGTTTTTT; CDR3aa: CAWSDPGELFF
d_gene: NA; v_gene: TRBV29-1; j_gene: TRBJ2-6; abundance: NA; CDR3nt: TGCAGCGTTGAAGCGAATGAGAGACAAGGGGCCAACGTCCTGACTTTC; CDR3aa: CSVEANERQGANVLTF
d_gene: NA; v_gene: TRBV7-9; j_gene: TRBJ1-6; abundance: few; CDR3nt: TGTGCCAGCAGCTATACAATCGGTATCTCACGGAATTCACCCCTCCACTTT; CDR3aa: CASSYTIGISRNSPLHF
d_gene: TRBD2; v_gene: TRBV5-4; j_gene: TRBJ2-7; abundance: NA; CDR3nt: TGTGCCAGCAGCTTGGAGGGGACTAGCGGGATGAGGCAGTACTTC; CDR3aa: CASSLEGTSGMRQYF
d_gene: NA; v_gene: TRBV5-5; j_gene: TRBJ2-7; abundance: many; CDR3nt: TGTGCCAGCAGTACAGGATACGAGCAGTACTTC; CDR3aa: CASSTGYEQYF
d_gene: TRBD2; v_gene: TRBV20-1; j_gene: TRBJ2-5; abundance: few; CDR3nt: TGCAGTGCCAGGGCCCTAAACGTAGCGGGAGAATGGGAGACCCAGTACTTC; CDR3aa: CSARALNVAGEWETQYF
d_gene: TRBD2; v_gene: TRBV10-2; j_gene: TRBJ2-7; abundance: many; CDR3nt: TGCGCCAGCAGTGCCGTACTAGCGGGAGGCCGAGGGGGATCCGAGCAGTACTTC; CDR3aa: CASSAVLAGGRGGSEQYF
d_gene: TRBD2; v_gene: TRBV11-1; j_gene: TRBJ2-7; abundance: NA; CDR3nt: TGTGCCAGCAGCCAGACCGGGACTAGGATCAACGAGCAGTACTTC; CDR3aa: CASSQTGTRINEQYF
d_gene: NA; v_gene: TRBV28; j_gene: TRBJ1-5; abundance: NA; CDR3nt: TGTGCCAGCAGCTTCCAATATAGCAATCAGCCCCAGCGTTTT; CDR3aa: CASSFQYSNQPQRF
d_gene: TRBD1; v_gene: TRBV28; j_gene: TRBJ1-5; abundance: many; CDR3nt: TGTGCCAGCATCCGGACAGGGGGCGTCGGGCAGCCCCAGCATTTT; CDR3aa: CASIRTGGVGQPQHF
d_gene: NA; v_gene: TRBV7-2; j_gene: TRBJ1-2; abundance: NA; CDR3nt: TGTGCCAGCAGCTCGTCCAGCCTTTATGGCTACACCTTC; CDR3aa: CASSSSSLYGYTF
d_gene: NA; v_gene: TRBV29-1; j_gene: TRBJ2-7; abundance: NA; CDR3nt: TGCAGCGTTGAAGTCGGGCGCGAGCAGTACTTC; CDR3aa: CSVEVGREQYF
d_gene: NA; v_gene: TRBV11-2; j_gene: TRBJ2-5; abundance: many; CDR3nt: TGTGCCAGCAGCGAGACGAGCGGAATGGGGCGGGAGACCCAGTACTTC; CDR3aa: CASSETSGMGRETQYF
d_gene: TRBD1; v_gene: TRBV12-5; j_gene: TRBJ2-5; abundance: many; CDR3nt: TGTGCTAGTGCCCCTACCGGGACAGGGAAAGAGACCCAGTACTTC; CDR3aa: CASAPTGTGKETQYF
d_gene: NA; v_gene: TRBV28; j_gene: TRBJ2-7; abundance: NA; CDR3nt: TGTGCCAGCGGTCCGCCGGGACTTTCCTACGAGCAGTACTTC; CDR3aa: CASGPPGLSYEQYF
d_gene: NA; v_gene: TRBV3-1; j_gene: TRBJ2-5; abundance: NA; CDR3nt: TGTGCCAGCAGCAAGGTATTATTAGAGACCCAGTACTTC; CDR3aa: CASSKVLLETQYF
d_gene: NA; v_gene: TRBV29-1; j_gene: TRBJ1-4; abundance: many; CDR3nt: TGCAGCGTTCGGACGGATTTTAATGAAAAACTGTTTTTT; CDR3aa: CSVRTDFNEKLFF
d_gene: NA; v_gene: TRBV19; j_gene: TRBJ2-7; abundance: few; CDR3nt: TGTGCCAGTGGAGAATCCTACGAGCAGTACTTC; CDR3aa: CASGESYEQYF